Listed here are 17 T cell receptor beta chains from one sample, sequenced in a study of shared clonotypes between healthy human individuals. Only in-frame clones appear in the TCRdb table, and some are missing; sequencing was by immunoSEQ multiplex PCR. The sample shows some 2.1 million clones, roughly 94% of them seen only once. Sequences were obtained from naive CD4+ T cells sorted from blood. Subset here: CD45RA+ positively selected. These receptors came from a man younger than 35 in good health.

This sequence joins TRBV30 and TRBJ2-1, with a possible D match to TRBD2 (5 bases). V lost 2 bases and J 6 bases, leaving 8 bases between the germline ends. The germline CDR1 and CDR2 sequences are GTSNPN and SVGIG (reference sequence). The CDR3 has 12 residues. The CDR3 nucleotides are TGTGCCTGGAGTTTAACTAGCAATGAGCAGTTCTTC. Amino acids: CAWSLTSNEQFF.

DNA of the CDR3: TGCGCCAGCAGTTTGACAGGGGCAGCTGGAAACACCATATATTTT. Translation: CASSLTGAAGNTIYF. The rearrangement joins TRBV10-2 to TRBJ1-3; 8 bases line up with TRBD1. The CDR3 consists of 15 residues. Germline lookup yields CDR1 WSHSY and CDR2 SAAADI. Trimming cost V 5 bases and J 2 bases; bases outside gene matches: 5.

The rearrangement joins TRBV28 to TRBJ1-1, with TRBD1 matching over 7 bases. Unmatched junction bases numbered 8, after V lost 5 bases and J lost 5 bases. The CDR3 spans 14 residues. Germline V gene sequence: CDR1 MDHEN, CDR2 SYDVKM. As DNA, the CDR3 is TGTGCCAGCAGTCAGACAGGGTGGAGAACTGAAGCTTTCTTT. It codes for CASSQTGWRTEAFF.

V is TRBV28 and J is TRBJ2-7; 7 bases line up with TRBD1. This CDR3 is built from 13 residues. Germline-derived CDR1 and CDR2 are MDHEN and SYDVKM. The V and J ends lost 6 bases and 2 bases, in that order; junction bases with no gene match: 4. DNA of the CDR3: TGTGCCAGCAGCCAGACAGGGCCCTACGAGCAGTACTTC. Protein sequence: CASSQTGPYEQYF.

This chain connects TRBV5-1 to TRBJ2-2; no reliable D call. Trimming took 3 bases from V and 4 from J, leaving 13 bases between them. This CDR3 spans 15 amino acids. CDR1 and CDR2 (germline): SGHRS, YFSETQ. The CDR3 DNA sequence: TGCGCCAGCAGCTCGCAACCCGCCGGCACCGGGGAGCTGTTTTTT. Translated, it gives CASSSQPAGTGELFF.

The CDR3 region is CASSSGRIANTEAFF. CDR3 bases: TGTGCCAGCAGCTCCGGCCGGATTGCCAACACTGAAGCTTTCTTT. The chain joins TRBV7-2 to TRBJ1-1; D unresolved. The V gene lost 4 bases and the J gene lost 2 bases, with 14 bases spanning the gap. The CDR3 contains 15 residues. CDR1 and CDR2 (germline): SGHTA, FQGNSA.

As regards this clone: The same CDR3 can be traced to other DNA sequences in this sample. This chain uses TRBV6-1 with TRBJ2-5, with 7 bases aligning to TRBD2. The CDR3 runs 12 residues. Germline lookup yields CDR1 MNHNS and CDR2 SASEGT. V trimming: 10 bases; J trimming: 2 bases; junction bases outside the gene matches: 4. The CDR3 reads CATGRPQETQYF. CDR3 sequence (DNA): TGTGCCACCGGGAGGCCACAAGAGACCCAGTACTTC.

As regards this clone: Other DNA sequences in the sample encode the same CDR3. The chain couples TRBV30 to TRBJ1-6; the D is unclear. Per the germline V gene, CDR1 is GTSNPN and CDR2 is SVGIG (reference sequence). This CDR3 spans 13 amino acids. The germline V and J ends were trimmed by 4 bases and 5 bases, with 9 bases remaining between them. CDR3 DNA sequence: TGTGCCTGGACTGGGCGGAATAATTCACCCCTCCACTTT. Encoded protein: CAWTGRNNSPLHF.

V usage is TRBV9 and J usage is TRBJ2-7, with D unresolved. V was cut by 0 bases and J by 3 bases, with 7 bases left in between. The CDR3 has 13 amino acids. Germline loops: CDR1 SGDLS, CDR2 YYNGEE. DNA for the CDR3: TGTGCCAGCAGCGTAGGCCATAACTACGAGCAGTACTTC. This sequence encodes CASSVGHNYEQYF.

This chain links TRBV30 with TRBJ1-3; 8 bases match TRBD1. Germline loops: CDR1 GTSNPN, CDR2 SVGIG (reference sequence). CDR3 length: 13 amino acids. V shed 7 bases, J shed 4 bases, and the junction held 6 bases outside the gene matches. In DNA, the CDR3 is TGTGCCTCCAGGACAGGGAGCGGAAACACCATATATTTT. It yields the protein CASRTGSGNTIYF.

This clone came up a few times. The rearrangement joins TRBV5-1 to TRBJ2-5; TRBD2 matches at 15 bases. The CDR3 is made up of 17 amino acids. The V gene's germline CDR1 is SGHRS and CDR2 YFSETQ. V was pared by 5 bases and J by 4 bases, with 9 bases of the junction left unmatched. CDR3 protein: CASSGTSGGSGSETQYF. The CDR3 DNA sequence: TGCGCCAGCAGTGGGACTAGCGGGGGGAGTGGGTCAGAGACCCAGTACTTC.

A word on this clone: At one end, the junction sequence differs from germline, possibly due to a read error. J is TRBJ2-1 and V is TRBV7-7, with D hard to call. The CDR3 has 13 residues. Germline V gene data show CDR1 as SSHAT and CDR2 as FNYEAQ (reference sequence). The CDR3 reads CASSLGTYNEQFF. The CDR3 DNA reads TGTGCTAGCAGCTTAGGAACCTACAATGAGCAGTTCTTC.

The CDR3 region is CAWSVLTYAEAFF. As DNA, the CDR3 is TGTGCCTGGAGTGTTTTAACGTATGCGGAGGCTTTCTTT. The chain links TRBV30 to TRBJ1-1, with no clear D. The germline V gene encodes CDR1 GTSNPN and CDR2 SVGIG (reference sequence). V was shortened by 0 bases and J by 11 bases, with 16 bases between the two germline ends. CDR3 length: 13 amino acids.

The rearrangement uses TRBV19 and TRBJ1-1; D is undetermined. V was cut by 3 bases and J by 7 bases, with 9 bases left in between. This CDR3 has 12 amino acids. Germline CDR1 reads LNHDA; CDR2 reads SQIVND (reference sequence). The chain's CDR3 is CASSILLGEAFF. The CDR3 DNA sequence: TGTGCCAGTAGTATTTTGCTGGGTGAAGCTTTCTTT.

The chain combines TRBV6-5 with TRBJ2-7, with unresolved D. Germline CDR1 and CDR2: MNHEY and SVGAGI. V lost 0 bases and J 2 bases, leaving 8 bases between the germline ends. The CDR3 is 14 residues long. CDR3 sequence (DNA): TGTGCCAGCAGTTACTCCTCCGTTACCTACGAGCAGTACTTC. Its translation: CASSYSSVTYEQYF.

The chain joins TRBV5-1 to TRBJ1-2; tentative D call: TRBD1 (5 bases). The V end lost 0 bases, the J end lost 5 bases, and 11 bases lay between the germline ends. This CDR3 region has 14 residues. Germline CDR1 SGHRS, CDR2 YFSETQ. The CDR3, as DNA: TGCGCCAGCAGCTTGGGAGGGACCGCTTATGGCTACACCTTC. This gives the protein CASSLGGTAYGYTF.

The chain carries TRBV5-1 and TRBJ1-5; D not resolved. The CDR3 consists of 15 residues. V gave up 0 bases and J gave up 4 bases, with 11 bases separating them. The germline V gene encodes CDR1 SGHRS and CDR2 YFSETQ. CDR3 protein: CASSLEGSQNQPQHF. CDR3 nucleotides: TGCGCCAGCAGCTTGGAGGGCTCGCAAAATCAGCCCCAGCATTTT.